Following are 8 T cell receptor beta chains from one sample sequenced in a study of cytomegalovirus exposure and HLA in healthy donors. The PCR contained 60 Vbeta and 13 Jbeta primers. Produced via immunoSEQ multiplex PCR; TCRdb's table is partial and in-frame only. The sample yields 60,000 to 100,000 clones, more than 60% seen once. Sequenced: PBMCs. These receptors were taken from a male donor in good health and CMV-seropositive.

V gene TRBV9 combines with J gene TRBJ1-1; D gene unclear. The V gene lost 0 bases and the J gene lost 7 bases, with 10 bases spanning the gap. Germline values: CDR1 SGDLS, CDR2 YYNGEE. The CDR3 runs to 13 residues. This CDR3 is CASSVAVSREAFF. The CDR3 coding sequence is TGTGCCAGCAGCGTAGCCGTTTCCCGTGAAGCTTTCTTT.

J is TRBJ1-3 and V is TRBV28; D unresolved. Germline V gene lookup returns CDR1 MDHEN and CDR2 SYDVKM. CDR3 length: 18 residues. Trimming removed 8 bases at V and 6 bases at J, with 29 bases between. The CDR3 region has the DNA TGTGCCAGCGTTGCCCTTGTTTTGTCGGGGAAAGGTGAAAACACCATATATTTT. Protein product: CASVALVLSGKGENTIYF.

This clone was seen a few times. This chain uses TRBV9 with TRBJ2-1, with unresolved D. CDR1 and CDR2 from the germline V gene are SGDLS and YYNGEE. The CDR3 extends over 14 amino acids. The ends were cut back, 0 bases at V and 6 bases at J, with 10 bases in the middle. The CDR3: CASSVEPHSNEQFF. CDR3 DNA sequence: TGTGCCAGCAGCGTAGAACCCCACAGCAATGAGCAGTTCTTC.

The J gene is TRBJ2-3, the V gene TRBV6-1, with 8 bases that match TRBD2. CDR3 length: 14 amino acids. Germline V gene data show CDR1 as MNHNS and CDR2 as SASEGT. V shed 11 bases and J 4 bases; nucleotides not matched to a gene: 11. The CDR3 nucleotides are TGTGCCGGTGGCGTCGGGAGGGTGGCAGATACGCAGTATTTT. Its translation is CAGGVGRVADTQYF.

The chain is built from TRBV2 and TRBJ1-4; no clear D gene. Per the germline V gene, CDR1 is SNHLY and CDR2 is FYNNEI. Trimming removed 7 bases at V and 11 bases at J, with 17 bases between. The CDR3 runs to 13 residues. This CDR3 is CASNPGWGGKLFF. CDR3 nucleotides: TGTGCCAGCAACCCCGGGTGGGGAGGGAAACTGTTTTTT.

The chain employs TRBV7-9 and TRBJ1-4; D remains unclear. This CDR3 has 15 amino acids. Trimming cost V 0 bases and J 4 bases, with 9 bases left between them. Germline CDR1 is SEHNR and CDR2 is FQNEAQ (reference sequence). The CDR3 protein is CASSLALGDNEKLFF. The CDR3 DNA is TGTGCCAGCAGCTTAGCTCTGGGAGATAATGAAAAACTGTTTTTT.

The gene calls are TRBV15 and TRBJ1-2; D remains unclear. This CDR3 has 15 residues. Trimming shortened V by 0 bases and J by 4 bases, and 12 bases separated the two germline ends. Germline V gene data show CDR1 as LNHNV and CDR2 as YYDKDF (reference sequence). The CDR3 here is CATSRDRQSGYGYTF. In DNA, the CDR3 is TGTGCCACCAGCAGAGATCGGCAGTCGGGCTATGGCTACACCTTC.

The chain joins TRBV6-6 to TRBJ2-7, with D possibly matching TRBD2 (5 bases). With 4 bases removed from V and 4 bases from J, the gap between germline ends came to 14 bases. Looked up from germline, CDR1 is MNHNY and CDR2 is SVGAGI (reference sequence). This CDR3 comprises 14 residues. CDR3 loop: CASSLWERSYEQYF. CDR3 coding DNA: TGTGCCAGCAGTTTGTGGGAGCGGTCGTACGAGCAGTACTTC.